Following are 8 T cell receptor beta chains from one sample sequenced in a study of shared clonotypes between healthy human individuals. Here immunoSEQ multiplex PCR was the method, and the copy in TCRdb shows in-frame clones only, minus some. The table shows 2 million to 2.5 million clones, with approximately 93% occurring only once. Sequencing used naive CD4+ T cells from PBMCs. This sample's subset: CD45RA+ positively selected. The receptors originated from a man aged 18 to 35 in good health. Some clones in this sample may be carry-over from other donors' samples.

Of note for this clone: Additional DNA sequences in this sample encode the identical CDR3. V is TRBV7-9 and J is TRBJ2-3; D perhaps matches TRBD2 (6 bases). The CDR3 extends over 15 amino acids. Germline CDR1 reads SEHNR; CDR2 reads FQNEAQ (reference sequence). V lost 3 bases and J 2 bases, leaving 12 bases between the germline ends. The DNA for the CDR3 is TGTGCCAGCAGCTTGGCGGGACTCGACACAGATACGCAGTATTTT. The encoded protein is CASSLAGLDTDTQYF.

The CDR3 coding sequence is TGTGCCAGCAGTTTATGGGGACTAGCTGTCTACAATGAGCAGTTCTTC. It codes for CASSLWGLAVYNEQFF. V is TRBV27 and J is TRBJ2-1, with 9 bases aligning to TRBD2. The CDR3 runs 16 residues. Trimming took 1 base from V and 3 from J; bases not matched to a gene: 4. The germline V gene encodes CDR1 MNHEY and CDR2 SMNVEV (reference sequence).

The V call is TRBV11-2, the J call TRBJ2-7; tentatively, D is TRBD2 (5 bases). This CDR3 has 15 amino acids. V shed 3 bases and J shed 2 bases, with 14 bases lying between them. Germline values: CDR1 SGHAT, CDR2 FQNNGV. In DNA form, the CDR3 reads TGTGCCAGCAGCTTCGACGTAGCGACCGCCTACGAGCAGTACTTC. It encodes CASSFDVATAYEQYF. The variable domain in full, completed from reference TRBV11-2 and TRBJ2-7, reads EAGVAQSPRYKIIEKRQSVAFWCNPISGHATLYWYQQILGQGPKLLIQFQNNGVVDDSQLPKDRFSAERLKGVDSTLKIQPAKLEDSAVYLCASSFDVATAYEQYFGPGTRLTVT.

The V call is TRBV5-6, the J call TRBJ2-5; the D is unclear. CDR3 length: 11 residues. The V gene lost 4 bases and the J gene lost 4 bases, with 5 bases spanning the gap. Germline CDR1 SGHDT, CDR2 YYEEEE. The CDR3 here is CASSGGETQYF. The CDR3 DNA follows: TGTGCCAGCAGCGGTGGAGAGACCCAGTACTTC.

The chain links TRBV5-1 to TRBJ2-3; D gene uncertain. The V gene's germline CDR1 is SGHRS and CDR2 YFSETQ. Trimming shortened V by 0 bases and J by 5 bases, and 13 bases separated the two germline ends. The CDR3 has 15 amino acids. CDR3 in amino acids: CASSLVFVSRDTQYF. CDR3 DNA: TGCGCCAGCAGCTTGGTTTTCGTTTCAAGAGATACGCAGTATTTT.

The chain combines TRBV28 with TRBJ1-1; TRBD1 aligns across 7 bases. The CDR3 consists of 14 residues. The V gene's germline CDR1 is MDHEN and CDR2 SYDVKM. V shed 2 bases, J shed 6 bases, and the junction held 6 bases outside the gene matches. The CDR3 spells CASSLRGLGAEAFF. For the CDR3, the DNA is TGTGCCAGCAGTTTAAGGGGGCTGGGAGCTGAAGCTTTCTTT.

For the CDR3, the DNA is TGTGCCAGCAGCTCCGAAGGTAGCGGGAGGGCCGGGGAGCTGTTTTTT. This encodes CASSSEGSGRAGELFF. This chain links TRBV7-9 with TRBJ2-2; 11 bases fit TRBD2. The CDR3 extends over 16 amino acids. The V and J ends lost 4 bases and 6 bases, in that order; junction bases with no gene match: 7. In germline, CDR1 is SEHNR, CDR2 FQNEAQ (reference sequence). Supplemented by reference TRBV7-9 and TRBJ2-2, the full variable domain reads DTGVSQNPRHKITKRGQNVTFRCDPISEHNRLYWYRQTLGQGPEFLTYFQNEAQLEKSRLLSDRFSAERPKGSFSTLEIQRTEQGDSAMYLCASSSEGSGRAGELFFGEGSRLTVL.

The rearrangement uses TRBV2 and TRBJ2-5; possible D gene TRBD2, 5 bases. The germline V and J ends were trimmed by 6 bases and 5 bases, with 13 bases remaining between them. Germline V gene sequence: CDR1 SNHLY, CDR2 FYNNEI. The length of the CDR3 is 13 residues. CDR3 protein: CASSPSGGETQYF. The CDR3 DNA is TGTGCCAGCAGCCCATCCGGCGGGGAGACCCAGTACTTC.